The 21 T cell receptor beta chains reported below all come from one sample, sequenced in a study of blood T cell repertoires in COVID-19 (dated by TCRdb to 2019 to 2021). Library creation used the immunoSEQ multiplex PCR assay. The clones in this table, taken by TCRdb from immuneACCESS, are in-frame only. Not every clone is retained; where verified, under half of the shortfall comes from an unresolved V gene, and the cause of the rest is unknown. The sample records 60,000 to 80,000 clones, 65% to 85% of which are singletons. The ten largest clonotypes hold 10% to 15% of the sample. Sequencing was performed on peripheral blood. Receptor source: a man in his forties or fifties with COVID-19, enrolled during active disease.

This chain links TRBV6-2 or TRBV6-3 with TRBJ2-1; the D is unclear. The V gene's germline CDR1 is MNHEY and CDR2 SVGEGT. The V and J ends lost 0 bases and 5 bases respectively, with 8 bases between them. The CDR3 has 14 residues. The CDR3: CASSYSVYNNEQFF. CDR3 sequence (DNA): TGTGCCAGCAGTTACTCGGTCTATAACAATGAGCAGTTCTTC.

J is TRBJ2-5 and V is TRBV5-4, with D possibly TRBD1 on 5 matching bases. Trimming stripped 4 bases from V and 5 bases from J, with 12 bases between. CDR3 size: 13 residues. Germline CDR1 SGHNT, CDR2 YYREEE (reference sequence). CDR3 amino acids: CASSQGGGETQYF. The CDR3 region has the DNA TGTGCCAGCAGCCAGGGCGGCGGCGAGACCCAGTACTTC.

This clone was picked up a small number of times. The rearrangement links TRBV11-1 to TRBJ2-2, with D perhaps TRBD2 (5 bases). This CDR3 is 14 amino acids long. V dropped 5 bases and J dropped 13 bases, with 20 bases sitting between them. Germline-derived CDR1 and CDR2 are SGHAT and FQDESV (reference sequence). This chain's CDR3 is CASSPRTLRIGLFF. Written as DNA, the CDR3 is TGTGCCAGCAGCCCCCGGACTCTCCGAATTGGGCTGTTTTTT.

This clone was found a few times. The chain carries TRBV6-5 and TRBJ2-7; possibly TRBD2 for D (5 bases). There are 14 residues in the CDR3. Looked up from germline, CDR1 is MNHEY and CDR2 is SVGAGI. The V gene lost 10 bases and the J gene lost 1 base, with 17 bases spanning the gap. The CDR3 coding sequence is TGTGCCACTAAGAGGGCAGCATTGTCCTACGAGCAGTACTTC. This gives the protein CATKRAALSYEQYF.

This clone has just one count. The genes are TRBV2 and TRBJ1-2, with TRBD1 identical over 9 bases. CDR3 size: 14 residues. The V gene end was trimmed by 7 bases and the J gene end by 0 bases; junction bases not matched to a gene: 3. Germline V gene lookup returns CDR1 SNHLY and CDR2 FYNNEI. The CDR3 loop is CASTRQGANYGYTF. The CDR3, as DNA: TGTGCCAGCACCAGACAGGGGGCTAACTATGGCTACACCTTC.

This CDR3 reads CASSLAFGGVRQLQETQYF. In DNA, the CDR3 is TGTGCCAGCAGCTTAGCCTTCGGGGGTGTAAGACAACTCCAAGAGACCCAGTACTTC. This chain connects TRBV7-9 to TRBJ2-5, with a weak D call TRBD2 (6 bases). Germline V gene lookup returns CDR1 SEHNR and CDR2 FQNEAQ (reference sequence). Deletions cut 0 bases from V and 1 base from J, with 21 bases between. The CDR3 spans 19 residues.

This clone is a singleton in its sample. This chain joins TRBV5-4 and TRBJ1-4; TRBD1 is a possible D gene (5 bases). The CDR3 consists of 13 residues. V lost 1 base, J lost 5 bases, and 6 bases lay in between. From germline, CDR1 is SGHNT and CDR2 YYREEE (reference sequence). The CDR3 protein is CASSLTGNEKLFF. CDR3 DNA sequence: TGTGCCAGCAGCTTGACAGGAAATGAAAAACTGTTTTTT.

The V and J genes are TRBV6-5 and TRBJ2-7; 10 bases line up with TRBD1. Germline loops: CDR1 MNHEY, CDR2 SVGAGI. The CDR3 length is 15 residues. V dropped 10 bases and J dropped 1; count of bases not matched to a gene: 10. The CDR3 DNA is TGTGCCACGCTATTGGACAGGGGGGAATCCTACGAGCAGTACTTC. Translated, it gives CATLLDRGESYEQYF.

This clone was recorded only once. The CDR3 coding sequence is TGTGCCACCAGCAGAGGGGACAGAAACAACTATGGCTACACCTTC. It is translated as CATSRGDRNNYGYTF. The chain has TRBV15 and TRBJ1-2, with 7 bases that match TRBD1. The CDR3 spans 15 residues. Germline assignment: CDR1 LNHNV and CDR2 YYDKDF (reference sequence). Unmatched junction bases numbered 4, after V lost 1 base and J lost 2 bases. Looking up the rest from reference TRBV15 and TRBJ1-2 gives the full variable domain: DAMVIQNPRYQVTQFGKPVTLSCSQTLNHNVMYWYQQKSSQAPKLLFHYYDKDFNNEADTPDNFQSRRPNTSFCFLDIRSPGLGDTAMYLCATSRGDRNNYGYTFGSGTRLTVV.

The CDR3 spells CASSALAGLQETQYF. The CDR3 coding sequence is TGCGCCAGCAGTGCGCTAGCGGGACTGCAAGAGACCCAGTACTTC. The rearrangement links TRBV5-1 to TRBJ2-5; 9 nucleotides line up with TRBD2. Germline CDR1 SGHRS, CDR2 YFSETQ. Trimming at V came to 5 bases and at J to 2 bases, leaving 7 bases not matched to a gene. CDR3 size: 15 residues. The whole variable domain, remainder taken from reference TRBV5-1 and TRBJ2-5, is KAGVTQTPRYLIKTRGQQVTLSCSPISGHRSVSWYQQTPGQGLQFLFEYFSETQRNKGNFPGRFSGRQFSNSRSEMNVSTLELGDSALYLCASSALAGLQETQYFGPGTRLLVL.

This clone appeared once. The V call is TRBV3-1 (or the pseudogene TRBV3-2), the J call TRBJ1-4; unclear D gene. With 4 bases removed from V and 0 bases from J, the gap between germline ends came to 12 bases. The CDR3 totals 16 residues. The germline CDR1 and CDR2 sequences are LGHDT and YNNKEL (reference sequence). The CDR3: CASSPNEIATNEKLFF. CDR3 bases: TGTGCCAGCAGCCCGAACGAGATTGCAACTAATGAAAAACTGTTTTTT.

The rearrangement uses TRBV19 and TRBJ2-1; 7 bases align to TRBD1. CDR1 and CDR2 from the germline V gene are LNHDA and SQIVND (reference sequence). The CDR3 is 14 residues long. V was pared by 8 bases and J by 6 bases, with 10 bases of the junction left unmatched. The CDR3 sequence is CASEGGRAVNEQFF. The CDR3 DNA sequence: TGTGCCAGTGAAGGGGGCAGGGCCGTCAATGAGCAGTTCTTC.

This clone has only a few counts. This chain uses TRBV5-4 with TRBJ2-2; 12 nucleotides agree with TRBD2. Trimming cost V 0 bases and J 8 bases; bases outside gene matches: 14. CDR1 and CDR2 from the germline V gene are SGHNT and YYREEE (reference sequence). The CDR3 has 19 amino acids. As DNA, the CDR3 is TGTGCCAGCAGCTTGGATCTAGCGGGAGGGCCCCTTGGTTTTGGGGAGCTGTTTTTT. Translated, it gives CASSLDLAGGPLGFGELFF.

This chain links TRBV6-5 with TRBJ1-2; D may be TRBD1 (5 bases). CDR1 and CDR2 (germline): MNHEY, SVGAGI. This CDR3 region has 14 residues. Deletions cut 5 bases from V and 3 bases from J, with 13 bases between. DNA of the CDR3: TGTGCCAGCAGTCCGGGGGTAGTAGACTATGGCTACACCTTC. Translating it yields CASSPGVVDYGYTF.

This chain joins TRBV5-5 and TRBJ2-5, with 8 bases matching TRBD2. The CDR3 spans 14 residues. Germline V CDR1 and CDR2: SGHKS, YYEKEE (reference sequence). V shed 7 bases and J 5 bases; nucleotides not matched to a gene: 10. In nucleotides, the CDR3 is TGTGCCAGCGGAGGGGCTAGCGGGCGGGAGACCCAGTACTTC. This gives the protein CASGGASGRETQYF.

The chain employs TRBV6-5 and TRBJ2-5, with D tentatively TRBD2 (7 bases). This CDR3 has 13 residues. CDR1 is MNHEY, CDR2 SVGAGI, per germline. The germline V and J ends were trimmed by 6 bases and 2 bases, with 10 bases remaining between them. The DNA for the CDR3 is TGTGCCAGCAGGGGGGGGCTACAAGAGACCCAGTACTTC. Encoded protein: CASRGGLQETQYF.

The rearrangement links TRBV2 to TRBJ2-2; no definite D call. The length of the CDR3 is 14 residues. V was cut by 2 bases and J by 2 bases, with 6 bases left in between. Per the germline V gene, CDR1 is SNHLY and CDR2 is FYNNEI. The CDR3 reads CASSERLNTGELFF. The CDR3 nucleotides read TGTGCCAGCAGTGAACGCCTAAACACCGGGGAGCTGTTTTTT. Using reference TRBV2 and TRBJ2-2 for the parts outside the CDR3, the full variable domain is EPEVTQTPSHQVTQMGQEVILRCVPISNHLYFYWYRQILGQKVEFLVSFYNNEISEKSEIFDDQFSVERPDGSNFTLKIRSTKLEDSAMYFCASSERLNTGELFFGEGSRLTVL.

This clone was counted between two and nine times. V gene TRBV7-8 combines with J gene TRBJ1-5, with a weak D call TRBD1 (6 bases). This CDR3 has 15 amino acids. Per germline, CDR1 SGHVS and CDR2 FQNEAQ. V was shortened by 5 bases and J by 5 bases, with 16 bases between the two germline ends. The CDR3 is CASSKTGRVDQPQHF. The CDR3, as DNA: TGTGCCAGCAGCAAGACAGGTCGGGTGGATCAGCCCCAGCATTTT.

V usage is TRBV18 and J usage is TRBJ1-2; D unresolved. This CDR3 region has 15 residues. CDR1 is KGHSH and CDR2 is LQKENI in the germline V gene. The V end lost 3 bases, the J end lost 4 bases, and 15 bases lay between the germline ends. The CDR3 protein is CASSPTGKPFYGYTF. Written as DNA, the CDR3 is TGTGCCAGCTCACCTACCGGGAAGCCGTTCTATGGCTACACCTTC.

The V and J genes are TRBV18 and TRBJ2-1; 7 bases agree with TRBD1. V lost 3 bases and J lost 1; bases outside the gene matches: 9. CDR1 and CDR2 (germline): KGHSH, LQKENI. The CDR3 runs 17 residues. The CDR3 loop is CASSPQQVQGSYNEQFF. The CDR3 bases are TGTGCCAGCTCACCTCAACAGGTACAGGGGTCCTACAATGAGCAGTTCTTC.

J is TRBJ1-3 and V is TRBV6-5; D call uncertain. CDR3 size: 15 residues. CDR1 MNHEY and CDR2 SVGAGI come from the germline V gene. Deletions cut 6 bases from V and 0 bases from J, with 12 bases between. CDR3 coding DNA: TGTGCCAGCAGCCCCAGTATGCCCTCTGGAAACACCATATATTTT. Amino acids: CASSPSMPSGNTIYF.